Following are 9 T cell receptor beta chains from one sample sequenced in a study of T cells in Graves' hyperthyroidism and ophthalmopathy. Amplification of TCR beta CDR3 regions used RNA as the template. The TCR CDR3 was amplified in a first-round RT-PCR using the HTBI primer set. Via MiXCR, TCRdb re-called the multiplex PCR reads, giving one row per CDR3 protein. This table holds fewer than 500,000 distinct CDR3 sequences, roughly 15% found once. The sequencing input was blood. The receptors were sampled from a woman in her thirties with Graves' ophthalmopathy.

In its sample, this clonotype was seen many times. The rearrangement links TRBV12-3 or TRBV12-4 to TRBJ2-1; 7 bases match TRBD1. Trimming cost V 6 bases and J 4 bases; bases outside gene matches: 9. CDR3 length: 15 residues. The CDR3 DNA sequence: TGTGCCAGCAGCTTACCGGGACAGCTGTACAATGAGCAGTTCTTC. This codes for CASSLPGQLYNEQFF.

About this clonotype: Being one base from a much bigger clone, this may be a read error. V gene TRBV6-2 or TRBV6-3 combines with J gene TRBJ1-2; D remains ambiguous. CDR1 is MNHEY, CDR2 SVGEGT, per germline. The CDR3 totals 17 residues. Trimming took 0 bases from V and 4 from J, leaving 18 bases between them. CDR3 nucleotide sequence: TGTGCCAGCAGTTACTCGGGGTTTGGGTCCTCCGCCTATGGCTACACCTTC. Encoded protein: CASSYSGFGSSAYGYTF.

This clonotype came up many times. CDR3 sequence reads: CASSSIRSEQYF. For the CDR3, the DNA is TGTGCCAGCAGTTCCATCCGATCCGAGCAGTACTTC. V and J are TRBV28 and TRBJ2-7; D is uncertain. Trimming cost V 4 bases and J 6 bases, with 10 bases left between them. CDR1 is MDHEN, CDR2 SYDVKM, per germline. The CDR3 covers 12 residues.

The genes are TRBV6-2 or TRBV6-3 and TRBJ2-7; 7 bases are a match to TRBD1. Germline V CDR1 and CDR2: MNHEY, SVGEGT. Trimming removed 8 bases from V and 3 bases from J; junction bases left unmatched: 16. The CDR3 is 16 amino acids. The CDR3 nucleotides read TGTGCCAGCTTATATACCGGGACAGATTACAACTACGAGCAGTACTTC. This gives the protein CASLYTGTDYNYEQYF.

The chain has TRBV10-3 and TRBJ2-7, with D perhaps matching TRBD1 or TRBD2 (5 bases each). This CDR3 is built from 14 residues. Trimming left V 4 bases short and J 6 bases short, with 16 bases between. CDR1 and CDR2 from the germline V gene are ENHRY and SYGVKD. DNA of the CDR3: TGTGCCATCAGTGCCCCGGGACCGAACGCCGAGCAGTACTTC. It codes for CAISAPGPNAEQYF.

On this clonotype itself: A much larger clone lies a single base off, so this may be a read error. The gene calls are TRBV7-9 and TRBJ1-6; D might be TRBD1 (5 bases). The CDR3 length is 15 residues. The germline V gene has CDR1 SEHNR and CDR2 FQNEAQ (reference sequence). The DNA for the CDR3 is TGTGTCAGCAGCGGTGGGGGGGGTGGGAATTCACCCCTCCACTTT. Translating gives CVSSGGGGGNSPLHF.

The V gene is TRBV6-5, the J gene TRBJ1-3; D remains unclear. The V gene lost 4 bases and the J gene lost 4 bases, with 8 bases spanning the gap. This CDR3 is built from 13 residues. Per germline, CDR1 MNHEY and CDR2 SVGAGI. CDR3 coding DNA: TGTGCCAGCAGTTTATATCCAGGAAACACCATATATTTT. Translation gives CASSLYPGNTIYF.

This rearrangement joins TRBV20-1 to TRBJ1-5; tentatively, D is TRBD1 (5 bases). CDR1 and CDR2 from the germline V gene are DFQATT and SNEGSKA (reference sequence). The CDR3 loop spans 16 amino acids. Trimming took 0 bases from V and 2 from J, leaving 14 bases between them. Here the CDR3 DNA reads TGCAGTGCTAGAGATGGGACCCAGATCGGCAATCAGCCCCAGCATTTT. Amino acids: CSARDGTQIGNQPQHF.

Ten or more counts support this clonotype. The chain couples TRBV12-3 or TRBV12-4 to TRBJ1-2, with D unclear. V dropped 8 bases and J dropped 4 bases, with 11 bases sitting between them. This CDR3 has 12 residues. The CDR3 nucleotides read TGTGCCAGCGGAGGCCCGCCCTATGGCTACACCTTC. Its protein is CASGGPPYGYTF.